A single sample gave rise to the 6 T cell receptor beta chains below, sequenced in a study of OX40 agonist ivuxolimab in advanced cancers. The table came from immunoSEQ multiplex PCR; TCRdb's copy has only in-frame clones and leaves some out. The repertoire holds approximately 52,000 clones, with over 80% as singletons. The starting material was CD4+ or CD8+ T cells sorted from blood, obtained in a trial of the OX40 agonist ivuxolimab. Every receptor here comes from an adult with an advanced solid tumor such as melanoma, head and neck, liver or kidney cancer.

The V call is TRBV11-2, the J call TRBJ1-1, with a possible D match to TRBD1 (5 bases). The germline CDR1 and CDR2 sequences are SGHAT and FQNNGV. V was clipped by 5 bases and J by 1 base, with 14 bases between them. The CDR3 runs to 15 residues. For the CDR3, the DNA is TGTGCCAGCAGCCTACTGTTAGGACAGAACACTGAAGCTTTCTTT. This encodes CASSLLLGQNTEAFF.

The CDR3 coding sequence is TGTGCCAGTAGTCGGGGTGGCCGAAATTCACCCCTCCACTTT. Translation gives CASSRGGRNSPLHF. V and J are TRBV28 and TRBJ1-6; no firm D call. V lost 9 bases to trimming and J lost 7 bases, with 16 bases between them. Per germline, CDR1 MDHEN and CDR2 SYDVKM. This CDR3 is built from 14 residues.

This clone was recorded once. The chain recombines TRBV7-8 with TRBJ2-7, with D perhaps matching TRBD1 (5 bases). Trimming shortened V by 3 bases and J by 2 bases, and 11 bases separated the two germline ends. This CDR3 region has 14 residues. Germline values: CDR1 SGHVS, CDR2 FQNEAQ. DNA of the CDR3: TGTGCCAGCAGCTTGTCTCAGGGTCCCTACGAGCAGTACTTC. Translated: CASSLSQGPYEQYF.

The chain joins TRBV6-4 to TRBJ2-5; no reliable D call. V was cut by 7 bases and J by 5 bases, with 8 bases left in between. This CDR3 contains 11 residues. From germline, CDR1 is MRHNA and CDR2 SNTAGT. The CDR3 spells CASIYGETQYF. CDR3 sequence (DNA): TGTGCCAGCATCTATGGGGAGACCCAGTACTTC.

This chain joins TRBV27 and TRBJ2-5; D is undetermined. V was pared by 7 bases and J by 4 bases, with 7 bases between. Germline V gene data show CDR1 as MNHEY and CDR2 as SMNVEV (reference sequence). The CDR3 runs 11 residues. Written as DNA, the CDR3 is TGTGCCAGCAAGTTTGGAGAGACCCAGTACTTC. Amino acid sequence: CASKFGETQYF.

This CDR3 is CASSFRQGDSPLHF. CDR3 sequence (DNA): TGTGCCAGCAGCTTTAGACAGGGGGATTCACCCCTCCACTTT. The rearrangement uses TRBV5-5 and TRBJ1-6, with 9 positions matching TRBD1. The CDR3 has 14 residues. V lost 2 bases and J lost 8; bases outside the gene matches: 2. In germline, CDR1 is SGHKS, CDR2 YYEKEE (reference sequence).